Reported below is one T cell receptor beta chain. The entry originates in a study of control samples from healthy donors and cancer patients. This table comes from immunoSEQ multiplex PCR, and its TCRdb copy is limited to in-frame clones, with some not included. The table has around 120,000 clones, 93% seen once. Germline V CDR1 and CDR2: SGHRS, YFSETQ. Trimming stripped 5 bases from V and 8 bases from J, with 22 bases between. The CDR3 extends over 15 amino acids. This receptor was obtained from a man younger than 40 in good health. Sample: blood. The chain joins TRBV5-1 to TRBJ1-2; D remains ambiguous. CDR3 DNA sequence: TGCGCCAGCAGTTTTTCTACCGGGCCTCCGAGCGGCTACACCTTC. Its translation: CASSFSTGPPSGYTF.